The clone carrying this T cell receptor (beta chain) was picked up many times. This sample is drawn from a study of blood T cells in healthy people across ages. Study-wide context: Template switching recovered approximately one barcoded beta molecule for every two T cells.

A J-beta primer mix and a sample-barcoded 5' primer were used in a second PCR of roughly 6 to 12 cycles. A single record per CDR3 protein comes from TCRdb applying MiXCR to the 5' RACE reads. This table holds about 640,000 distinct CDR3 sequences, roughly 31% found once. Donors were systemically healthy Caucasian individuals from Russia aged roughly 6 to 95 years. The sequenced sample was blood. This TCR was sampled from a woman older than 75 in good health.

CDR3 DNA sequence: TGTGCCAGCAGCCTTGACAGTTCCCACCTGTACTTC. Amino acids: CASSLDSSHLYF. This chain links TRBV7-2 with TRBJ2-7, with TRBD1 as a possible D gene (5 bases). V was trimmed by 5 bases and J by 12 bases, leaving 17 bases between them. Germline lookup yields CDR1 SGHTA and CDR2 FQGNSA. This CDR3 region has 12 residues.